A single sample is the source of the 18 T cell receptor beta chains below, sequenced in a study of cytomegalovirus exposure and HLA in healthy donors. Use of 60 Vbeta and 13 Jbeta primers characterized the PCR. TCRdb's table, derived via immunoSEQ multiplex PCR, lists solely in-frame clones and lacks some. The profile covers around 130,000 clones, with 75% to 85% appearing a single time and less than 3% taken by the ten largest. Sequenced input: PBMCs. These receptors were obtained from a middle-aged man in good health and CMV-seronegative.

This chain joins TRBV7-9 and TRBJ1-2; D uncertain. CDR1 is SEHNR and CDR2 is FQNEAQ in the germline V gene (reference sequence). The CDR3 sequence is 11 residues long. V gave up 3 bases and J gave up 7 bases, with 6 bases separating them. CDR3 region: CASSFSGGYTF. The DNA for the CDR3 is TGTGCCAGCAGCTTTTCGGGTGGCTACACCTTC.

The chain is built from TRBV2 and TRBJ2-1; 8 positions agree with TRBD1. The CDR3 has 14 amino acids. Germline V CDR1 and CDR2: SNHLY, FYNNEI. V shed 6 bases, J shed 3 bases, and the junction held 4 bases outside the gene matches. The CDR3 here is CASREGQDYNEQFF. CDR3 nucleotide sequence: TGTGCCAGCAGGGAGGGACAGGACTACAATGAGCAGTTCTTC.

The V and J genes are TRBV7-9 and TRBJ1-1; no clear D. The CDR3 extends over 14 amino acids. The germline CDR1 and CDR2 sequences are SEHNR and FQNEAQ (reference sequence). V lost 3 bases to trimming and J lost 3 bases, with 11 bases between them. The CDR3 here is CASSFSGTHTEAFF. The CDR3 DNA is TGTGCCAGCAGCTTTTCGGGAACCCACACTGAAGCTTTCTTT.

The chain carries TRBV7-2 and TRBJ1-1, with 7 nucleotides matching TRBD1. The CDR3 runs 14 residues. V dropped 3 bases and J dropped 2; count of bases not matched to a gene: 3. CDR1 SGHTA and CDR2 FQGNSA come from the germline V gene. The DNA of the CDR3 is TGTGCCAGCAGCTTCTCAGGGGGAAACACTGAAGCTTTCTTT. Translation gives CASSFSGGNTEAFF.

This chain connects TRBV30 to TRBJ1-1; weak D call: TRBD1 (5 bases). V lost 0 bases and J lost 5, with 10 bases in between. In germline, CDR1 is GTSNPN, CDR2 SVGIG (reference sequence). The CDR3 is 13 amino acids. CDR3 loop: CAWSVAGGTEAFF. DNA for the CDR3: TGTGCCTGGAGTGTAGCCGGGGGAACTGAAGCTTTCTTT.

The genes are TRBV5-1 and TRBJ2-5; 8 positions match TRBD1. Germline CDR1 and CDR2: SGHRS and YFSETQ. The ends lost 4 bases at V and 4 bases at J; junction bases unmatched: 6. This CDR3 is built from 14 residues. Here the CDR3 reads CASSLLDRGETQYF. Written as DNA, the CDR3 is TGCGCCAGCAGCCTTCTTGACAGGGGAGAGACCCAGTACTTC.

The gene calls are TRBV5-1 and TRBJ1-1, with unresolved D. The CDR3 has 16 residues. Trimming shortened V by 4 bases and J by 4 bases, and 20 bases separated the two germline ends. Germline V gene data show CDR1 as SGHRS and CDR2 as YFSETQ. CDR3 sequence: CASSPRGVEGTTEAFF. In DNA, the CDR3 is TGCGCCAGCAGCCCCCGCGGGGTTGAGGGTACCACTGAAGCTTTCTTT.

The chain combines TRBV5-1 with TRBJ1-2; 9 bases match TRBD1. Germline V CDR1 and CDR2: SGHRS, YFSETQ. This CDR3 has 16 residues. The V segment lost 0 bases and the J segment 7 bases; nucleotides outside the gene matches: 10. CDR3 DNA sequence: TGCGCCAGCAGCTTGGATACAACAGGGGGCCTACGTGGCTACACCTTC. Amino acids: CASSLDTTGGLRGYTF.

This chain links TRBV6-5 with TRBJ1-6, with 7 bases aligning to TRBD1. With 6 bases clipped from V and 9 bases from J, the junction kept 11 bases outside the gene matches. The CDR3 is 15 residues long. Germline loops: CDR1 MNHEY, CDR2 SVGAGI. The CDR3 protein is CASSSWREGASPLHF. In DNA form, the CDR3 reads TGTGCCAGCAGCTCCTGGCGGGAGGGGGCTTCACCCCTCCACTTT.

This clone came up a few times. The chain has TRBV6-1 and TRBJ1-5; a weak D match, TRBD1 (5 bases). The CDR3 contains 15 residues. Trimming pared 7 bases from V and 2 bases from J, leaving 15 bases between. Germline loops: CDR1 MNHNS, CDR2 SASEGT. DNA of the CDR3: TGTGCCAGCACCCCACGGGGGAGAGGCAATCAGCCCCAGCATTTT. Translation: CASTPRGRGNQPQHF.

In this sample, this clone turned up once. The rearrangement joins TRBV4-2 to TRBJ1-3, with 8 positions matching TRBD1. V lost 0 bases, J lost 3 bases, and 4 bases stayed unmatched. The germline gives CDR1 LGHNA, CDR2 YNFKEQ. The CDR3 loop spans 16 amino acids. Written as DNA, the CDR3 is TGTGCCAGCAGCCAAGATCAGGGGGCATTTGGAAACACCATATATTTT. It specifies CASSQDQGAFGNTIYF.

The gene calls are TRBV4-1 and TRBJ2-5; TRBD1 agrees at 10 bases. Germline-derived CDR1 and CDR2 are MGHRA and YSYEKL. J lost 4 bases, V lost 0 bases, and 2 bases had no gene match. CDR3 length: 15 residues. The CDR3 region is CASSQDDRGRETQYF. The CDR3 bases are TGCGCCAGCAGCCAAGATGACAGGGGGCGAGAGACCCAGTACTTC.

V is TRBV9 and J is TRBJ1-1, with D maybe TRBD1 (6 bases). The germline V gene encodes CDR1 SGDLS and CDR2 YYNGEE. This CDR3 spans 14 amino acids. Trimming left V 3 bases short and J 0 bases short, with 9 bases between. The CDR3 bases are TGTGCCAGCAGCGCCGGGACACTGAACACTGAAGCTTTCTTT. This translates into CASSAGTLNTEAFF.

The J gene is TRBJ1-1, the V gene TRBV7-6; possible D gene TRBD1, 5 bases. Germline V gene data show CDR1 as SGHVS and CDR2 as FNYEAQ. Deletions cut 5 bases from V and 6 bases from J, with 13 bases between. This CDR3 contains 13 residues. The CDR3 DNA follows: TGTGCCAGCAGCGCCCTGGGGCGCCCTGAAGCTTTCTTT. Encoded protein: CASSALGRPEAFF.

This clone showed up just once. CDR3 DNA: TGTGCCTGTTGGGGGAGGGGCGGCGGGGATGAAAAACTGTTTTTT. Its protein is CACWGRGGGDEKLFF. The chain employs TRBV6-6 and TRBJ1-4; D is perhaps TRBD1 (5 bases). CDR1 is MNHNY and CDR2 is SVGAGI in the germline V gene (reference sequence). V lost 11 bases and J 6 bases, leaving 22 bases between the germline ends. The CDR3 runs 15 residues.

This chain connects TRBV7-3 to TRBJ2-1; 8 nucleotides match TRBD2. The CDR3 extends over 15 amino acids. With 5 bases clipped from V and 0 bases from J, the junction kept 3 bases outside the gene matches. The germline CDR1 and CDR2 sequences are SGHTA and FQGTGA. This CDR3 is CASSLSGDSYNEQFF. CDR3 DNA sequence: TGTGCCAGCAGCCTTAGCGGGGACTCCTACAATGAGCAGTTCTTC. Based on the CDR3 plus reference TRBV7-3 and TRBJ2-1, the full variable domain is GAGVSQTPSNKVTEKGKYVELRCDPISGHTALYWYRQSLGQGPEFLIYFQGTGAADDSGLPNDRFFAVRPEGSVSTLKIQRTERGDSAVYLCASSLSGDSYNEQFFGPGTRLTVL.

The genes are TRBV12-5 and TRBJ1-2; no firm D call. CDR1 and CDR2 (germline): LGHNT, FRNRAP. The CDR3 has 15 residues. Trimming pared 3 bases from V and 7 bases from J, leaving 18 bases between. CDR3 sequence: CASGFQVAGGPGYTF. CDR3 nucleotide sequence: TGTGCTAGTGGTTTCCAAGTCGCAGGAGGTCCTGGCTACACCTTC.

The chain employs TRBV4-3 and TRBJ1-1, with D perhaps matching TRBD1 (5 bases). Trimming took off 1 base at V and 2 bases at J, with 17 bases between the two ends. The CDR3 runs 17 residues. Germline V gene sequence: CDR1 LGHNA, CDR2 YSLEER. The CDR3: CASSQAWGPLINTEAFF. The DNA of the CDR3 is TGCGCCAGCAGCCAAGCTTGGGGCCCCCTAATAAACACTGAAGCTTTCTTT.